The next 23 T cell receptor beta chains were all read from a single sample in a study of T cell responses to AZD1222 COVID-19 vaccine. Profiled with immunoSEQ multiplex PCR; TCRdb holds only in-frame clones, not every one. The table lists 65,000 to 85,000 clones, around 88% of them singletons, with more than 8% in the top ten. Here the sequenced sample was peripheral blood, taken 28 days after the second dose of the MenACWY control vaccine. The source of these receptors is an adult who received the MenACWY meningococcal vaccine as a control.

The J gene is TRBJ2-7, the V gene TRBV28; TRBD2 agrees at 7 bases. CDR1 is MDHEN, CDR2 SYDVKM, per germline. CDR3 length: 14 amino acids. The ends lost 5 bases at V and 3 bases at J; junction bases unmatched: 7. The CDR3 coding sequence is TGTGCCAGCAGTCCCCCGGGACTAAACTACGAGCAGTACTTC. Amino acid sequence: CASSPPGLNYEQYF. The full variable domain, in which reference TRBV28 and TRBJ2-7 provide the parts outside the CDR3, is DVKVTQSSRYLVKRTGEKVFLECVQDMDHENMFWYRQDPGLGLRLIYFSYDVKMKEKGDIPEGYSVSREKKERFSLILESASTNQTSMYLCASSPPGLNYEQYFGPGTRLTVT.

This chain links TRBV6-2 or TRBV6-3 with TRBJ2-4, with 10 bases that match TRBD2. The germline V gene has CDR1 MNHEY and CDR2 SVGEGT. Losses at the gene ends were 4 bases for V and 0 bases for J; bases not matched to a gene: 6. The CDR3 sequence is 17 residues long. The DNA for the CDR3 is TGTGCCAGCAGTTTCGGACTAGCGGATCTAGCCAAAAACATTCAGTACTTC. The encoded protein is CASSFGLADLAKNIQYF.

V is TRBV7-2 and J is TRBJ2-7, with D unclear. This CDR3 is 14 amino acids long. V was cut by 1 base and J by 3 bases, with 10 bases left in between. Germline CDR1 is SGHTA and CDR2 is FQGNSA. The CDR3 protein is CASSLGGPDYEQYF. The CDR3, as DNA: TGTGCCAGCAGCTTAGGTGGACCCGACTACGAGCAGTACTTC.

The rearrangement uses TRBV5-4 and TRBJ1-2; D remains ambiguous. Germline CDR1 and CDR2: SGHNT and YYREEE (reference sequence). The V gene lost 0 bases and the J gene lost 10 bases, with 16 bases spanning the gap. This CDR3 spans 14 amino acids. The CDR3 protein is CASSLGLVLLDYTF. The DNA for the CDR3 is TGTGCCAGCAGCTTGGGGTTAGTCCTCCTAGACTACACCTTC.

V usage is TRBV2 and J usage is TRBJ2-3; 13 nucleotides line up with TRBD2. Germline V gives CDR1 SNHLY, CDR2 FYNNEI. J lost 3 bases, V lost 4 bases, and 4 bases had no gene match. CDR3 length equals 16 residues. CDR3 DNA: TGTGCCAGCAGTGGGACTAGCGGGGGTCCGACAGATACGCAGTATTTT. This codes for CASSGTSGGPTDTQYF.

V is TRBV28 and J is TRBJ1-5; no clear D gene. The CDR3 has 17 residues. V was cut by 1 base and J by 1 base, with 14 bases left in between. CDR1 is MDHEN and CDR2 is SYDVKM in the germline V gene. The DNA of the CDR3 is TGTGCCAGCAGTTTATCGAGTAAGGTTTCCAGCAATCAGCCCCAGCATTTT. Translated: CASSLSSKVSSNQPQHF. The full variable domain, its missing parts supplied by reference TRBV28 and TRBJ1-5, is DVKVTQSSRYLVKRTGEKVFLECVQDMDHENMFWYRQDPGLGLRLIYFSYDVKMKEKGDIPEGYSVSREKKERFSLILESASTNQTSMYLCASSLSSKVSSNQPQHFGDGTRLSIL.

The chain has TRBV4-2 and TRBJ2-3; D remains ambiguous. The CDR3 is 14 residues long. V was pared by 0 bases and J by 6 bases, with 10 bases between. Per the germline V gene, CDR1 is LGHNA and CDR2 is YNFKEQ. This CDR3 reads CASSQETFVDTQYF. DNA of the CDR3: TGTGCCAGCAGCCAAGAAACTTTCGTTGATACGCAGTATTTT.

This clone was counted a single time. V gene TRBV15 combines with J gene TRBJ2-5; 7 nucleotides agree with TRBD1. The CDR3 is made up of 17 amino acids. Trimming cost V 0 bases and J 0 bases; bases outside gene matches: 7. Germline V lookup: CDR1 LNHNV, CDR2 YYDKDF (reference sequence). CDR3 nucleotide sequence: TGTGCCACCAGCAGAGATATAGGACAGGTCTACCAAGAGACCCAGTACTTC. This gives the protein CATSRDIGQVYQETQYF.

DNA of the CDR3: TGTGCCAGCAGTTCGGACTCGGTCGGGGGCGGGGAGCTGTTTTTT. It translates to CASSSDSVGGGELFF. The rearrangement joins TRBV28 to TRBJ2-2; D possibly corresponds to TRBD2 (6 bases). V was cut by 4 bases and J by 7 bases, with 16 bases left in between. Germline CDR1 is MDHEN and CDR2 is SYDVKM. The CDR3 length is 15 residues.

This clone was counted only a few times. The chain employs TRBV6-1 and TRBJ2-1, with a possible D match to TRBD2 (6 bases). Trimming left V 3 bases short and J 10 bases short, with 16 bases between. This CDR3 contains 14 residues. Per the germline V gene, CDR1 is MNHNS and CDR2 is SASEGT. DNA for the CDR3: TGTGCCAGCAGTGAGGGGAGGACCCGAGGGGAGCAGTTCTTC. Its protein product is CASSEGRTRGEQFF.

The gene calls are TRBV5-1 and TRBJ2-7; a possible D gene is TRBD1 (6 bases). Germline V gene sequence: CDR1 SGHRS, CDR2 YFSETQ. Trimming pared 0 bases from V and 7 bases from J, leaving 8 bases between. The CDR3 loop spans 12 amino acids. The CDR3 region is CASSLAQGEQYF. The DNA of the CDR3 is TGCGCCAGCAGCTTGGCCCAGGGGGAGCAGTACTTC.

This chain uses TRBV3-1 (or the pseudogene TRBV3-2) with TRBJ1-5; no definite D call. The V and J ends lost 0 bases and 0 bases respectively, with 3 bases between them. Germline-derived CDR1 and CDR2 are LGHDT and YNNKEL (reference sequence). This CDR3 spans 14 amino acids. The CDR3 protein is CASSQDSSNQPQHF. CDR3 bases: TGTGCCAGCAGCCAAGACAGTAGCAATCAGCCCCAGCATTTT.

The chain links TRBV7-2 to TRBJ1-6, with D unclear. Between the trimmed V and J ends, which lost 6 bases and 4 bases, there was a span of 10 bases. Per germline, CDR1 SGHTA and CDR2 FQGNSA. This CDR3 is built from 14 residues. The DNA of the CDR3 is TGTGCCAGCAGTCTACTGCTTTATAATTCACCCCTCCACTTT. Translating it yields CASSLLLYNSPLHF.

The chain couples TRBV30 to TRBJ1-1, with D uncertain. The V gene's germline CDR1 is GTSNPN and CDR2 SVGIG (reference sequence). The CDR3 extends over 14 amino acids. Trimming left V 4 bases short and J 1 base short, with 13 bases between. The CDR3 coding sequence is TGTGCCTGGAAAGGTGGCAGCTCGAACACTGAAGCTTTCTTT. It is translated as CAWKGGSSNTEAFF. Using reference TRBV30 and TRBJ1-1 for the parts outside the CDR3, the full variable domain is SQTIHQWPATLVQPVGSPLSLECTVEGTSNPNLYWYRQAAGRGLQLLFYSVGIGQISSEVPQNLSASRPQDRQFILSSKKLLLSDSGFYLCAWKGGSSNTEAFFGQGTRLTVV.

This sequence joins TRBV30 and TRBJ1-2, with TRBD1 as a possible D gene (5 bases). Trimming removed 5 bases from V and 8 bases from J, with 18 bases in between. The CDR3 has 13 residues. Germline CDR1 GTSNPN, CDR2 SVGIG (reference sequence). Written as DNA, the CDR3 is TGTGCCTGGTTTTCTCAGGGAAATCAGGGCTACACCTTC. Its protein product is CAWFSQGNQGYTF.

This chain connects TRBV7-8 to TRBJ2-7; D remains ambiguous. Germline CDR1 SGHVS, CDR2 FQNEAQ. The CDR3 is made up of 15 amino acids. Trimming shortened V by 1 base and J by 7 bases, and 17 bases separated the two germline ends. The CDR3 sequence: CASSLVSLGSEEQYF. CDR3 coding DNA: TGTGCCAGCAGCTTAGTTTCGCTGGGTAGTGAGGAGCAGTACTTC.

This clone was counted a single time. This CDR3 is CASSLMGEPNYGYTF. The CDR3 region has the DNA TGTGCCAGCAGCCTCATGGGGGAACCGAACTATGGCTACACCTTC. The chain uses TRBV7-9 and TRBJ1-2; the D gene is possibly TRBD1 (5 bases). CDR3 length equals 15 residues. CDR1 is SEHNR and CDR2 is FQNEAQ in the germline V gene (reference sequence). V was pared by 5 bases and J by 2 bases, with 15 bases between.

CDR3 nucleotides: TGTGCCAGCAAGTCGGCTTCGAACACCGGGGAGCTGTTTTTT. It encodes CASKSASNTGELFF. V usage is TRBV2 and J usage is TRBJ2-2; D unresolved. CDR3 length equals 14 residues. The V gene lost 7 bases and the J gene lost 0 bases, with 9 bases spanning the gap. Germline V CDR1 and CDR2: SNHLY, FYNNEI.

This clone was recorded a few times. The CDR3 DNA reads as TGTGCCAGCAGCTTCAGAGGGGTGGAGACTGAAGCTTTCTTT. It yields the protein CASSFRGVETEAFF. The chain recombines TRBV7-9 with TRBJ1-1; perhaps TRBD1 as D (5 bases). The CDR3 contains 14 residues. V was shortened by 3 bases and J by 5 bases, with 13 bases between the two germline ends. The V gene's germline CDR1 is SEHNR and CDR2 FQNEAQ (reference sequence).

The chain is built from TRBV7-9 and TRBJ1-5, with D tentatively TRBD1 (6 bases). V lost 7 bases, J lost 2 bases, and 18 bases lay in between. The CDR3 has 16 residues. Germline assignment: CDR1 SEHNR and CDR2 FQNEAQ (reference sequence). CDR3 residues: CASTGGRLEGNQPQHF. The CDR3 DNA is TGTGCCAGCACGGGGGGGCGCCTGGAGGGCAATCAGCCCCAGCATTTT.

This clone was counted only a few times. The chain has TRBV7-3 and TRBJ2-3; TRBD1 aligns across 9 bases. The V and J ends lost 3 bases and 3 bases, in that order; junction bases with no gene match: 1. Per germline, CDR1 SGHTA and CDR2 FQGTGA. The CDR3 is made up of 14 amino acids. The CDR3 nucleotides read TGTGCCAGCAGCTTGGACAGGGGTACAGATACGCAGTATTTT. Translation gives CASSLDRGTDTQYF.

The chain combines TRBV12-3 or TRBV12-4 with TRBJ1-3; D is unclear. Deletions cut 7 bases from V and 0 bases from J, with 4 bases between. This CDR3 contains 12 residues. CDR3 coding DNA: TGTGCCAGCACCGCCTCTGGAAACACCATATATTTT. It specifies CASTASGNTIYF.

The gene calls are TRBV30 and TRBJ1-2; 8 positions agree with TRBD1. The CDR3 sequence is 11 residues long. Germline lookup yields CDR1 GTSNPN and CDR2 SVGIG (reference sequence). V trimming: 5 bases; J trimming: 7 bases; junction bases outside the gene matches: 3. CDR3 coding DNA: TGTGCCTGGGCAACAGGGGGTGGCTACACCTTC. The encoded protein is CAWATGGGYTF.